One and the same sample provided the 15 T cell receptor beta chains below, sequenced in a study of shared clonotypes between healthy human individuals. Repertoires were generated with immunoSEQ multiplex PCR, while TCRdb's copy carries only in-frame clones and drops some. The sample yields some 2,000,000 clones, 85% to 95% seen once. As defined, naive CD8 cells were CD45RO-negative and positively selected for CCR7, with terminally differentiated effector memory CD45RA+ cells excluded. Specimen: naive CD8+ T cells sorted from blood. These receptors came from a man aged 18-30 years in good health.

CDR3 residues: CASSLEAGLLMNTEAFF. The CDR3 DNA is TGTGCCAGCAGCTTGGAGGCTGGGCTTCTAATGAACACTGAAGCTTTCTTT. The chain carries TRBV5-6 and TRBJ1-1; no firm D call. Germline V gene sequence: CDR1 SGHDT, CDR2 YYEEEE. Between the trimmed V and J ends, which lost 0 bases and 0 bases, there was a span of 15 bases. This CDR3 is 17 amino acids long.

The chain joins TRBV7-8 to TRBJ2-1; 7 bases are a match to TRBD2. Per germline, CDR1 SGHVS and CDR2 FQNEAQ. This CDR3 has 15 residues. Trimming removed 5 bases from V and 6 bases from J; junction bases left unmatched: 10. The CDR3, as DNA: TGTGCCAGCAGCCCGGGGGTTTCGGGGGGCAATGAGCAGTTCTTC. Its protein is CASSPGVSGGNEQFF. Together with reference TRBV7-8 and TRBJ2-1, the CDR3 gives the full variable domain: GAGVSQSPRYKVAKRGQDVALRCDPISGHVSLFWYQQALGQGPEFLTYFQNEAQLDKSGLPSDRFFAERPEGSVSTLKIQRTQQEDSAVYLCASSPGVSGGNEQFFGPGTRLTVL.

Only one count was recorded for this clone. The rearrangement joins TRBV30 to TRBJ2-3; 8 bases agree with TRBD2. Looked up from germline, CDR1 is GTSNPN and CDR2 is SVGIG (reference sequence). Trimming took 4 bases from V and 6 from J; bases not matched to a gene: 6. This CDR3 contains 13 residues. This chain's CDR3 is CAWNSGTGDTQYF. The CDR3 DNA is TGTGCCTGGAATAGCGGGACGGGGGATACGCAGTATTTT. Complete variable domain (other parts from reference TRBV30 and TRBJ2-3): SQTIHQWPATLVQPVGSPLSLECTVEGTSNPNLYWYRQAAGRGLQLLFYSVGIGQISSEVPQNLSASRPQDRQFILSSKKLLLSDSGFYLCAWNSGTGDTQYFGPGTRLTVL.

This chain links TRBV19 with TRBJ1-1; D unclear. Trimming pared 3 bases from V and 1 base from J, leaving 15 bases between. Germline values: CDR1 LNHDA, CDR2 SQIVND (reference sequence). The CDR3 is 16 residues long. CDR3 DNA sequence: TGTGCCAGTAGTATCGAATCGGGCTTTGGGAACACTGAAGCTTTCTTT. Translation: CASSIESGFGNTEAFF. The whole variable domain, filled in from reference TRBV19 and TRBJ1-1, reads DGGITQSPKYLFRKEGQNVTLSCEQNLNHDAMYWYRQDPGQGLRLIYYSQIVNDFQKGDIAEGYSVSREKKESFPLTVTSAQKNPTAFYLCASSIESGFGNTEAFFGQGTRLTVV.

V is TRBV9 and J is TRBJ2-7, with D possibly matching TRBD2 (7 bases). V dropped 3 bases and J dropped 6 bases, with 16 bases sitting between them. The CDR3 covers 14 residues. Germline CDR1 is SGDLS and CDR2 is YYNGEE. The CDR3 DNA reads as TGTGCCAGCAGCGCTAGCGGAGGGGGGGTCGAGCAGTACTTC. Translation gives CASSASGGGVEQYF.

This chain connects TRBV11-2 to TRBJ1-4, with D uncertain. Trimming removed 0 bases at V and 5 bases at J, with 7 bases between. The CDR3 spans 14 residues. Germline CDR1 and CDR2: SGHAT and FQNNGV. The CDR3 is CASSLDRPNEKLFF. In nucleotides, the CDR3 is TGTGCCAGCAGCTTAGACAGGCCGAATGAAAAACTGTTTTTT.

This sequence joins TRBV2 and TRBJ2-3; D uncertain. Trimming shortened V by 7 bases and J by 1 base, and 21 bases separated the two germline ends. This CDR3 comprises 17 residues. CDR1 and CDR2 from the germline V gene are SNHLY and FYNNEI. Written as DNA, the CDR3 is TGTGCCAGCATTGGACGGCTTACACTTTGGGGCACAGATACGCAGTATTTT. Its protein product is CASIGRLTLWGTDTQYF.

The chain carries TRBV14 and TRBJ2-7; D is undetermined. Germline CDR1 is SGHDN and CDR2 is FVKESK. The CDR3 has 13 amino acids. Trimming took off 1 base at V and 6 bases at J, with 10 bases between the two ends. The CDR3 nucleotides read TGTGCCAGCAGCCAAGTCCTCGCAACCGAGCAGTACTTC. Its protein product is CASSQVLATEQYF.

In DNA, the CDR3 is TGTGCCAGCAGTGGAAGCGTCGACGAGCAGTACTTC. Encoded protein: CASSGSVDEQYF. The chain recombines TRBV6-1 with TRBJ2-7, with no clear D. The CDR3 spans 12 residues. Trimming took off 4 bases at V and 5 bases at J, with 9 bases between the two ends. Per germline, CDR1 MNHNS and CDR2 SASEGT.

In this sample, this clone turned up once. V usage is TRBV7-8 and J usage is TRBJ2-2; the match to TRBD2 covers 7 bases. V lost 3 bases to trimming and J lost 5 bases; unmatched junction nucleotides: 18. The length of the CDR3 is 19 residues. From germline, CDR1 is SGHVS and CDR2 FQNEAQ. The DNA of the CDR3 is TGTGCCAGCAGCTTTGAGAAAAATAAAGCGGGGTTGGCTACCGGGGAGCTGTTTTTT. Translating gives CASSFEKNKAGLATGELFF.

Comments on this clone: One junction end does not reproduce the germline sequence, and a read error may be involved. In nucleotides, the CDR3 is TGTGCCAGCAGTGAAGGACCGCACCAGTGCTTC. Translating gives CASSEGPHQCF. This chain joins TRBV2 and TRBJ2-4; D gene uncertain. CDR3 length: 11 residues. Germline assignment: CDR1 SNHLY and CDR2 FYNNEI. The variable domain in full, with the rest retrieved from reference TRBV2 and TRBJ2-4, is EPEVTQTPSHQVTQMGQEVILRCVPISNHLYFYWYRQILGQKVEFLVSFYNNEISEKSEIFDDQFSVERPDGSNFTLKIRSTKLEDSAMYFCASSEGPHQCFGAGTRLSVL.

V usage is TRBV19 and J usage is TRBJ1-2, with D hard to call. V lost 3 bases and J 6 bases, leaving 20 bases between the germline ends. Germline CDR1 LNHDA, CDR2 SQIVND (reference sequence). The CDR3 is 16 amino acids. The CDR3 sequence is CASSITTTGLEDGYTF. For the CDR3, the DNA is TGTGCCAGTAGTATCACCACGACCGGACTCGAGGATGGCTACACCTTC.

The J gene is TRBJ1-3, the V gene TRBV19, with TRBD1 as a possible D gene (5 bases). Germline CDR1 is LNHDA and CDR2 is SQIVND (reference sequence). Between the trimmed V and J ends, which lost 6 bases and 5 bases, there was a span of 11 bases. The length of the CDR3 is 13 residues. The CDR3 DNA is TGTGCCAGTAGCCCGGAGGGGCGAAACACCATATATTTT. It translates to CASSPEGRNTIYF. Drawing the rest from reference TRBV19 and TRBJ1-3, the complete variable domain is DGGITQSPKYLFRKEGQNVTLSCEQNLNHDAMYWYRQDPGQGLRLIYYSQIVNDFQKGDIAEGYSVSREKKESFPLTVTSAQKNPTAFYLCASSPEGRNTIYFGEGSWLTVV.

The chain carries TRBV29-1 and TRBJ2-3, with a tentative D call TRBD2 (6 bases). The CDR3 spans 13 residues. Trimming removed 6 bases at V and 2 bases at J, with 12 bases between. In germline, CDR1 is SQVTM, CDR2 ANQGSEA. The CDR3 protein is CSVRDLITDTQYF. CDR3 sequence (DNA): TGCAGCGTCCGGGACTTGATCACAGATACGCAGTATTTT.

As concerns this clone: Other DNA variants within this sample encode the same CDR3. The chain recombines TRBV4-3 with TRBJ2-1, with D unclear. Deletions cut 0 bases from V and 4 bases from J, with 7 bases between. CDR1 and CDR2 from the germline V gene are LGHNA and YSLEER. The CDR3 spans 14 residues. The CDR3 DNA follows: TGCGCCAGCAGCCAAGAAACAAGTTACAATGAGCAGTTCTTC. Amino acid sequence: CASSQETSYNEQFF.